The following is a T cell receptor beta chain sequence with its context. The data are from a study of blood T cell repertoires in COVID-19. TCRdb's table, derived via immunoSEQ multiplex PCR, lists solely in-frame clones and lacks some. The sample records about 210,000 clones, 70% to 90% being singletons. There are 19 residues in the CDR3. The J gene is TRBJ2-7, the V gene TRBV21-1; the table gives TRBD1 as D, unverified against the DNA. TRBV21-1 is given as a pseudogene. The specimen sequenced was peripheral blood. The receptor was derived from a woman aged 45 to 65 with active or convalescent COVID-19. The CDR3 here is CASSTHPGDRKREASEQYF. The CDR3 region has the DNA TGTGCCAGCAGCACCCACCCCGGGGACAGGAAAAGGGAGGCTAGCGAGCAGTACTTC.